This T cell receptor (beta chain) was identified during a study of beta chain features in type 1 diabetes. Study as a whole: Comparable age, gender and cell yields were observed in patients relative to healthy donors.

Study-wide results and limits: The study found moderately but significantly shorter TCRB CDR3s in all four CD4+ subsets of Type 1 diabetes patients. Researchers caution that PCR might favor shorter templates, equally among patients and controls.

Sorting based on CD45RO/CCR7/CD25/CD127/CD95/CD27 separated CD4+ naive, central memory, regulatory and stem cell-like memory cells. CDR1 is DFQATT, CDR2 SNEGSKA, per germline (reference sequence). Deletions cut 5 bases from V and 3 bases from J, with 5 bases between. This CDR3 is 10 amino acids long. This clone was observed a handful of times. Antigen unknown. Other DNA variants within this sample encode the same CDR3. Every isolated RNA sample was fully reverse transcribed, so sequencing captured expressed TCRB transcripts. The average read count of naive, central memory and regulatory T cell samples was about 3.3 million. Sequencing used immunoSEQ multiplex PCR; TCRdb keeps in-frame clones, though not all of them. The table lists hundreds of thousands of clones, about 14% of them singletons.

The chain is built from TRBV20-1 and TRBJ2-7; no clear D. This TCR was sampled from a man aged 18 to 29 with type 1 diabetes. The sequenced sample was naive CD4+ T cells from blood. CDR3: CSAGSYEQYF. The DNA for the CDR3 is TGCAGTGCTGGAAGCTACGAGCAGTACTTC.